This entry is about one TCR beta chain. In the original workflow: It was from reference gene primer amplification that nucleated cell counts were estimated. Repertoires were generated with immunoSEQ multiplex PCR, while TCRdb's copy carries only in-frame clones and drops some. For V, J and clone size, that table is used; D and trimming come from the DNA. The table has over 150,000 clones, more than 80% seen once. The sample belongs to a study of blood T cell repertoires in COVID-19. Study details: The United States, Italy and Spain were the sources of the acute and convalescent COVID-19 samples. PBMCs, B-cell-depleted T cells, or T cells provided the cDNA or gDNA that made up the material.

This CDR3 is 16 amino acids long. The germline gives CDR1 MNHEY, CDR2 SMNVEV (reference sequence). With 1 base clipped from V and 3 bases from J, the junction kept 7 bases outside the gene matches. This sequence originates from a man aged 50-59 years with acute or convalescent COVID-19. Sequenced: peripheral blood. This sequence joins TRBV27 and TRBJ1-2; 8 bases align to TRBD1. CDR3 sequence (DNA): TGTGCCAGCAGTTTATTGTCAGGGGGCGGGTACTATGGCTACACCTTC. Translation: CASSLLSGGGYYGYTF.